This T cell receptor (beta chain) was profiled in a study of response to subunit inactivated influenza vaccine. Findings and limits, study-wide: The authors suggested that every seasonal influenza vaccination recruits few new T cells.

Germline-derived CDR1 and CDR2 are MDHEN and SYDVKM. V gave up 6 bases and J gave up 4 bases, with 13 bases separating them. The CDR3 has 13 amino acids. On this clonotype itself: Its antigen is unknown.

MiXCR was run by TCRdb on the RT-PCR reads, yielding one entry per CDR3 protein. The table lists fewer than 750,000 distinct CDR3 sequences, 14% of them singletons. This specimen was PBMCs from blood, taken 11 to 12 days after vaccination. The sequence was obtained from a man between 45 and 60 years old who received an inactivated influenza vaccine. V is TRBV28 and J is TRBJ2-7, with a weak D call TRBD1 (6 bases). The CDR3 bases are TGTGCCAGCAGGATGGGGACAAGTTACGAGCAGTACTTC. Amino acids: CASRMGTSYEQYF.